Below, 2 T cell receptor beta chains from the same sample are listed, as sequenced in a study of shared clonotypes between healthy human individuals. Profiled with immunoSEQ multiplex PCR; TCRdb holds only in-frame clones, not every one. Here the sample spans 530,000 or so clones, about 80% being singletons. Input material: PBMCs. The receptors were gathered from a woman aged 35 to 49 in good health. Some clones in this sample may be carry-over from other donors' samples.

V usage is TRBV4-1 and J usage is TRBJ2-1, with a tentative D call TRBD1 (5 bases). The V gene's germline CDR1 is MGHRA and CDR2 YSYEKL. The CDR3 sequence is 15 residues long. Trimming took 0 bases from V and 7 from J, leaving 13 bases between them. The CDR3 is CASSQDLGRWNEQFF. The CDR3 bases are TGCGCCAGCAGCCAAGATCTGGGGCGGTGGAATGAGCAGTTCTTC.

The V gene is TRBV28, the J gene TRBJ2-1; no clear D. The CDR3 has 12 amino acids. Per the germline V gene, CDR1 is MDHEN and CDR2 is SYDVKM. V lost 3 bases, J lost 3 bases, and 3 bases lay in between. CDR3 residues: CASSLIYNEQFF. In DNA form, the CDR3 reads TGTGCCAGCAGTTTGATCTACAATGAGCAGTTCTTC.